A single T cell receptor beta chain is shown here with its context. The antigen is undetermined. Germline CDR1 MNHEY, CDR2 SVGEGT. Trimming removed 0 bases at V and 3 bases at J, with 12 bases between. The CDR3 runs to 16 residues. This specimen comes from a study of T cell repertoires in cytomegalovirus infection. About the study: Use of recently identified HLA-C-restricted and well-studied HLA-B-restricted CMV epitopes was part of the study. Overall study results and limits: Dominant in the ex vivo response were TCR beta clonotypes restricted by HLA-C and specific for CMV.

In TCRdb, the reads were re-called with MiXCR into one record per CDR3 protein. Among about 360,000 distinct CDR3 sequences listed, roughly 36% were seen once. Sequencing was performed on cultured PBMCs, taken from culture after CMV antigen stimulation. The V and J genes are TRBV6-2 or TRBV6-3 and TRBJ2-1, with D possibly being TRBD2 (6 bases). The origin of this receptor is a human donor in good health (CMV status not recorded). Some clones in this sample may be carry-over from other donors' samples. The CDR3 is CASSYSDYAVYNEQFF. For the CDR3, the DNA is TGTGCCAGCAGTTACTCGGACTACGCGGTCTACAATGAGCAGTTCTTC.